These T cell receptor beta chains were read from a single sample in a study of blood T cells in healthy people across ages. One entry per CDR3 protein results from TCRdb running MiXCR on the 5' RACE reads. The table lists some 1.5 million distinct CDR3 sequences, approximately 42% of them singletons. The source material was blood. Receptor source: a woman aged 18-35 years in good health. Both conserved end residues are part of each CDR3. D genes are given only for firm matches. Only some rows state a clone size, as once, few, many or a class for expanded clones.

d_call j_call clone_size v_call cdr3_nt cdr3_aa
- TRBJ1-1 - TRBV14 TGTGCCAGCAGCCAACAGCTGAACACTGAAGCTTTCTTT CASSQQLNTEAFF
TRBD2 TRBJ2-1 few TRBV11-1 TGTGCCAGCAGCGCTCGAGGGACTAGCGGGATTTGTGAGCAGTTCTTC CASSARGTSGICEQFF
- TRBJ1-2 - TRBV3-1 TGTGCCAGCAGCCAGCACACCCGGGATTGGGTCTACACCTTC CASSQHTRDWVYTF
- TRBJ1-2 few TRBV7-9 TGTGCCAGCAGCTTAAAATGGGATGGCTACACCTTC CASSLKWDGYTF
- TRBJ1-1 - TRBV7-9 TGTGCCAGCAGCTTTCTGGAGTCGGGGACTGAAGCTTTCTTT CASSFLESGTEAFF
- TRBJ2-6 - TRBV5-1 TGCGCCAGCAGCCCGAATCCCTCCCTTGCTGGGGCCAACGTCCTGACTTTC CASSPNPSLAGANVLTF
TRBD2 TRBJ2-2 - TRBV20-1 TGCAGTGCTAGAGTACCTGCCGGGACTAGCGGGAGGGTGTACACCGGGGAGCTGTTTTTT CSARVPAGTSGRVYTGELFF
TRBD1 TRBJ2-5 - TRBV6-5 TGTGCCAGCAGTCCTGGACAGGGGGCCCCTCGGGAAGAGCAGTACTTC CASSPGQGAPREEQYF
TRBD1 TRBJ1-5 - TRBV12-3/TRBV12-4 TGTGCCAGCAGTCAGAGACAGGGTCAGCCCCAGCATTTT CASSQRQGQPQHF
- TRBJ1-2 - TRBV12-3/TRBV12-4 TGTGCCAGCAGTGTACGAGCAGGAAGTTATGGCTACACCTTC CASSVRAGSYGYTF
- TRBJ2-7 - TRBV27 TGTGCCAGCAGTTTGATTGGGATCGACTCCTACGAGCAGTACTTC CASSLIGIDSYEQYF
TRBD1 TRBJ2-7 many TRBV6-5 TGTGCCAGCAGTTTAGGACAGGGGGTCATATACGAGCAGTACTTC CASSLGQGVIYEQYF
- TRBJ2-7 - TRBV7-2 TGTGCCAGCAGCTTACCCGGGACAAGCTTCTACAATGAGCAGTACTTC CASSLPGTSFYNEQYF
- TRBJ1-5 - TRBV6-6 TGTGCCAGCAGTGCTGTGGGGACGTGGCAGCCCCAGCATTTT CASSAVGTWQPQHF
- TRBJ2-7 - TRBV7-9 TGTGCCAGCAGCTCGCCGACAGGCCTCTCCTACGAGCAGTACTTC CASSSPTGLSYEQYF
- TRBJ2-3 few TRBV5-1 TGCGCCAGCAGTCCCGGGGTAGGCGCGATTGGTGATACGCAGTATTTT CASSPGVGAIGDTQYF
TRBD2 TRBJ2-1 few TRBV9 TGTGCCAGCAGCCCCGAGGGACTAGCGGCCAATGAGCAGTTCTTC CASSPEGLAANEQFF
- TRBJ1-2 - TRBV7-2 TGTGCCAGCAGCAGTACACCAAGAAACTATGGCTACACCTTC CASSSTPRNYGYTF
- TRBJ2-7 few TRBV7-8 TGTGCCAGCAGCCCAGCCCAGGGACTCTACGAGCAGTACTTC CASSPAQGLYEQYF
- TRBJ1-4 - TRBV10-3 TGTGCCACACAGGGAGCTAATGAAAAACTGTTTTTT CATQGANEKLFF
- TRBJ2-5 - TRBV28 TGTGCCAGCAATCGCGGAGAAGGCTACAATGAGCAGTACTTC CASNRGEGYNEQYF
- TRBJ1-5 - TRBV11-2 TGTGCCAGCAGCTTAGTAAGGCACAGGAGTTATAGCAATCAGCCCCAGCATTTT CASSLVRHRSYSNQPQHF
- TRBJ2-5 - TRBV6-5 TGTGCCAGCAGTTACGGACAAATAACTACAGTACAAGAGACCCAGTACTTC CASSYGQITTVQETQYF
- TRBJ2-3 - TRBV6-2/TRBV6-3 TGTGCCAGCAGTTACTCTCAGAACGGAGATACGCAGTATTTT CASSYSQNGDTQYF
- TRBJ2-3 - TRBV7-6 TGTGCCAGCAGCTTAGCGCTGGGGGGCACAGATACGCAGTATTTT CASSLALGGTDTQYF
- TRBJ1-5 - TRBV7-2 TGTGCCAGCAGCTTCCGTCCAGGGTGGGAACCTCAGCCCCAGCATTTT CASSFRPGWEPQPQHF
- TRBJ2-3 few TRBV28 TGTGCCAGCGGGTGGCAGTCACAAGATACGCAGTATTTT CASGWQSQDTQYF
TRBD1 TRBJ1-5 - TRBV6-5 TGTGCCGGCAGTAGGAGGGGGCATCAGCCCCAGCATTTT CAGSRRGHQPQHF
TRBD1 TRBJ2-7 - TRBV9 TGTGCCAGCAGCGTAGGCTTAGGGGGCATCTACGAGCAGTACTTC CASSVGLGGIYEQYF
TRBD2 TRBJ2-1 few TRBV5-1 TGCGCCAGCAGCCGGGGACTAGCGGAGAATGAGCAGTTCTTC CASSRGLAENEQFF
- TRBJ2-5 - TRBV7-9 TGTGCCAGCAGCTTAGCATTGGATAAAGAGACCCAGTACTTC CASSLALDKETQYF
TRBD1 TRBJ1-1 few TRBV20-1 TGCAGTGGCAGGGGGACGAACACTGAAGCTTTCTTT CSGRGTNTEAFF
TRBD1 TRBJ2-3 - TRBV11-3 TGTGCCAGCAGCCCTGGGACAGTATACACAGATACGCAGTATTTT CASSPGTVYTDTQYF
- TRBJ2-3 many TRBV29-1 TGCAGCGTTGTCCCTCCGCAGTATTTT CSVVPPQYF
TRBD2 TRBJ2-1 - TRBV29-1 TGCAGCGCCCGAGCGGGAGGGTCCCCATACAATGAGCAGTTCTTC CSARAGGSPYNEQFF
- TRBJ2-5 - TRBV20-1 TGCAGTGCTAGAGGGCTGGGACCACAGACCCAGTACTTC CSARGLGPQTQYF
- TRBJ1-6 many TRBV12-3/TRBV12-4 TGTGCCAGCAGCTATGTTAATTCACCCCTCCACTTT CASSYVNSPLHF